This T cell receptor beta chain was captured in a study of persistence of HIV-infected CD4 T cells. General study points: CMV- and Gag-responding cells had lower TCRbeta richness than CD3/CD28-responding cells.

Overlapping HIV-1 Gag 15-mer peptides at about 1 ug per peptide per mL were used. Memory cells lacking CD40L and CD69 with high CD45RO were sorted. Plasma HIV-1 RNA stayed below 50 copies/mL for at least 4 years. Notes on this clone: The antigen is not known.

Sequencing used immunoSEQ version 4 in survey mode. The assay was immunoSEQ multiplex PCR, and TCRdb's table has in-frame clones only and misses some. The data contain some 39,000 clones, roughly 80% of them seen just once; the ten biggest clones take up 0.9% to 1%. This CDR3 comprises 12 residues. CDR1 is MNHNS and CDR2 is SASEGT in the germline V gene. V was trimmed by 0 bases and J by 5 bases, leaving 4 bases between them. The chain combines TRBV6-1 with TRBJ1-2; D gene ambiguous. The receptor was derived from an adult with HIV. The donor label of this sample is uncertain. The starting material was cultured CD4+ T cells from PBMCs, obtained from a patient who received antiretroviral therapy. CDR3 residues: CASSEAQYGYTF. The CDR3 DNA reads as TGTGCCAGCAGTGAAGCTCAGTATGGCTACACCTTC.